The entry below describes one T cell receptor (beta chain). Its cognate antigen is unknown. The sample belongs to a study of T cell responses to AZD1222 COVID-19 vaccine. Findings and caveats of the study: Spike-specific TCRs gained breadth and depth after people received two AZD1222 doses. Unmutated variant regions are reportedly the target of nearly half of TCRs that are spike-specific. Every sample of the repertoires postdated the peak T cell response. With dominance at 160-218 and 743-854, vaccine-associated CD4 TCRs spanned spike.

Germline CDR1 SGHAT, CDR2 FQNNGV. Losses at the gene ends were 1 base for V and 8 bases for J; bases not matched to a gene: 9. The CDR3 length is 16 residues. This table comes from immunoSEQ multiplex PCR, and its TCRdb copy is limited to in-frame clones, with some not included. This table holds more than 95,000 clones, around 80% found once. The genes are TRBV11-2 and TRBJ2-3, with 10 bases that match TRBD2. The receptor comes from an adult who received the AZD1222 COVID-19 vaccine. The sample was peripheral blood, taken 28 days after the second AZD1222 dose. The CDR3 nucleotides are TGTGCCAGCAGCTTAGCTCCAGCGGGGGGGCGGGGTACGCAGTATTTT. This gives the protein CASSLAPAGGRGTQYF.